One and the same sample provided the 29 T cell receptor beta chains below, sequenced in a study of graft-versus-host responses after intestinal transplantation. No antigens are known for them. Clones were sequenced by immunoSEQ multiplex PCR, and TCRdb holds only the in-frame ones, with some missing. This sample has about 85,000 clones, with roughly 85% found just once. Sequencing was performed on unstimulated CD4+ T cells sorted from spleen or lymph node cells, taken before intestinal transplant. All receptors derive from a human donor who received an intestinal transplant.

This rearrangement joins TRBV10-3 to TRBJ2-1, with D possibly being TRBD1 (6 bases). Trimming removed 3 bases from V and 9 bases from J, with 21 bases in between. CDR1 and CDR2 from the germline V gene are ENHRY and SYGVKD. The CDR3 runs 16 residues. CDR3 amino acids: CAISDRFGTQGGEQFF. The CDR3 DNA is TGTGCCATCAGTGATAGGTTCGGGACACAAGGCGGTGAGCAGTTCTTC.

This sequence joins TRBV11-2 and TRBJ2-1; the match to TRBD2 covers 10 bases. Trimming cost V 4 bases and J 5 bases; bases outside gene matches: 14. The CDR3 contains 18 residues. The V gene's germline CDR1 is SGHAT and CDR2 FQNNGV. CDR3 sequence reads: CASSSTSGSGGDHNEQFF. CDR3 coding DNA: TGTGCCAGCAGCTCGACTAGCGGGTCCGGGGGTGACCACAATGAGCAGTTCTTC. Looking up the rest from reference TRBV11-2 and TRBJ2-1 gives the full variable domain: EAGVAQSPRYKIIEKRQSVAFWCNPISGHATLYWYQQILGQGPKLLIQFQNNGVVDDSQLPKDRFSAERLKGVDSTLKIQPAKLEDSAVYLCASSSTSGSGGDHNEQFFGPGTRLTVL.

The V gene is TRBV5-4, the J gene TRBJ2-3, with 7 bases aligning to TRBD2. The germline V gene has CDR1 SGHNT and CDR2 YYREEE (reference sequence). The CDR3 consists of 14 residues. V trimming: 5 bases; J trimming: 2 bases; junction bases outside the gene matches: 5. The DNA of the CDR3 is TGTGCCAGCAGTGGGACTACACTCACAGATACGCAGTATTTT. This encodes CASSGTTLTDTQYF.

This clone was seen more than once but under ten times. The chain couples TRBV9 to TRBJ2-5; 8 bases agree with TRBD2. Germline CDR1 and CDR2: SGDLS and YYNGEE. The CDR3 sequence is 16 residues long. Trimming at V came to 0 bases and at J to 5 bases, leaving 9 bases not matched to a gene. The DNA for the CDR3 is TGTGCCAGCAGCGTAGACAGCGGGAGTGGCTGGGAGACCCAGTACTTC. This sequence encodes CASSVDSGSGWETQYF.

Here the CDR3 DNA reads TGCGCCAGCAGCCAAGATCCCGTAGGGGGTAGCAATCAGCCCCAGCATTTT. Its protein is CASSQDPVGGSNQPQHF. The chain employs TRBV4-1 and TRBJ1-5; weak D call: TRBD1 (6 bases). The length of the CDR3 is 17 residues. V lost 0 bases and J 0 bases, leaving 12 bases between the germline ends. CDR1 is MGHRA, CDR2 YSYEKL, per germline.

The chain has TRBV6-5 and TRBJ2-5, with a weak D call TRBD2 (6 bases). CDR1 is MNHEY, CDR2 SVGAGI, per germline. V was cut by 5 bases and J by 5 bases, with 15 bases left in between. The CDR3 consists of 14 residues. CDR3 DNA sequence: TGTGCCAGCAGTCCTATGGAGGGAAGCGAGACCCAGTACTTC. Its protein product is CASSPMEGSETQYF.

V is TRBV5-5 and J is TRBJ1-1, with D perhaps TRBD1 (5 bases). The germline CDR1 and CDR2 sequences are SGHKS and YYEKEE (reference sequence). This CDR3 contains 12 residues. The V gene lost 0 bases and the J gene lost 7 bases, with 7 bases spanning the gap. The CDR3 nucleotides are TGTGCCAGCAGCTTGGTGGGGCTTGAAGCTTTCTTT. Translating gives CASSLVGLEAFF.

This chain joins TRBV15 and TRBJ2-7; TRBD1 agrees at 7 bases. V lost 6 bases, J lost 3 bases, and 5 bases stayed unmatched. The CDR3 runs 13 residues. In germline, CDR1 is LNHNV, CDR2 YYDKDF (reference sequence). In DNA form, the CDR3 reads TGTGCCACCAGTCCGGACAGGTTCTACGAGCAGTACTTC. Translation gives CATSPDRFYEQYF.

CDR3 protein: CASMARTGVYEQYF. In DNA form, the CDR3 reads TGTGCCAGCATGGCAAGGACAGGGGTCTACGAGCAGTACTTC. The chain employs TRBV7-8 and TRBJ2-7; 9 positions match TRBD1. The J segment lost 3 bases and the V segment lost 7 bases, leaving 7 bases of the junction unmatched. Germline CDR1 is SGHVS and CDR2 is FQNEAQ. The CDR3 covers 14 residues.

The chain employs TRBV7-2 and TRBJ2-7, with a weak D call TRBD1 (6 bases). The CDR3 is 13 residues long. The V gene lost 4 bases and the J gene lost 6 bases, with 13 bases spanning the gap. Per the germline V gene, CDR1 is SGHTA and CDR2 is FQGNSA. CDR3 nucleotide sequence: TGTGCCAGCAGCTCCGGGACATATCGCGAGCAGTACTTC. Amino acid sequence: CASSSGTYREQYF.

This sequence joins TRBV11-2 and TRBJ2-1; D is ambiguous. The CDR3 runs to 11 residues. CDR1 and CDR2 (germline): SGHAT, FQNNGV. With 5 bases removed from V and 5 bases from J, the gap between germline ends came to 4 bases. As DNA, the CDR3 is TGTGCCAGCAGCATTAACAATGAGCAGTTCTTC. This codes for CASSINNEQFF.

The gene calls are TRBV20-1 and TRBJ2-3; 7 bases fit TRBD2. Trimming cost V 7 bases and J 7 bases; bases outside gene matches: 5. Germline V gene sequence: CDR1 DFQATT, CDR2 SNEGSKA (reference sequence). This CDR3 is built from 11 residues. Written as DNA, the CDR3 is TGCAGTGATAGCGGGTATAATACGCAGTATTTT. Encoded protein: CSDSGYNTQYF.

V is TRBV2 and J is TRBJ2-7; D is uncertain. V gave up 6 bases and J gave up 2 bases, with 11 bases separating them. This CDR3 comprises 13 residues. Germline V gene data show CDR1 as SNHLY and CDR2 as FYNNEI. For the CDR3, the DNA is TGTGCCAGCAGAATGGTTAGAGCCTACGAGCAGTACTTC. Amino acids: CASRMVRAYEQYF.

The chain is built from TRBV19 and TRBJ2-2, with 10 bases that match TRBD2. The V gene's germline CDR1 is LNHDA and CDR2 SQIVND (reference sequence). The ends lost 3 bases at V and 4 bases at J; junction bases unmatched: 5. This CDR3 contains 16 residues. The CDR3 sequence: CASSMLAGGLTGELFF. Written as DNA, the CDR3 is TGTGCCAGTAGTATGTTAGCGGGGGGTCTCACCGGGGAGCTGTTTTTT.

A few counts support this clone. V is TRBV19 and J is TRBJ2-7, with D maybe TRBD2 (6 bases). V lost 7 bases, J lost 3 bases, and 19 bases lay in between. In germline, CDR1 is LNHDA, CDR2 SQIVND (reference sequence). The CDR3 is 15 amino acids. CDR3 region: CASMPMNGSRYEQYF. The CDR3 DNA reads TGTGCCAGTATGCCTATGAACGGGAGTCGCTACGAGCAGTACTTC.

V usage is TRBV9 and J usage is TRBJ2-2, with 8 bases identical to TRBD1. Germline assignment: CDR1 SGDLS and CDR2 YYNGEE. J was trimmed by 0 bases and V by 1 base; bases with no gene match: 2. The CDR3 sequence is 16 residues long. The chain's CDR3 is CASSVQGASNTGELFF. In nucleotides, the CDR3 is TGTGCCAGCAGCGTACAGGGGGCATCGAACACCGGGGAGCTGTTTTTT.

The CDR3 loop is CASSSPGQGYEQYF. The CDR3, as DNA: TGTGCCAGCAGTTCTCCGGGACAGGGGTACGAGCAGTACTTC. The chain recombines TRBV28 with TRBJ2-7; 10 bases map to TRBD1. CDR3 length equals 14 residues. The germline gives CDR1 MDHEN, CDR2 SYDVKM. The junction had 4 bases not matched to a gene; V was cut back by 4 bases and J by 4 bases.

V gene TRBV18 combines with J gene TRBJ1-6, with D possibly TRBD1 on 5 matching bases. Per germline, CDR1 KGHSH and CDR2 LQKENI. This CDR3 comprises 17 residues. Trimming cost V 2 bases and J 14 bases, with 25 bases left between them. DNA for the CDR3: TGTGCCAGCTCACCAACCCAAGGAGGGACTACACGAGGGGCCCTCCACTTT. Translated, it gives CASSPTQGGTTRGALHF.

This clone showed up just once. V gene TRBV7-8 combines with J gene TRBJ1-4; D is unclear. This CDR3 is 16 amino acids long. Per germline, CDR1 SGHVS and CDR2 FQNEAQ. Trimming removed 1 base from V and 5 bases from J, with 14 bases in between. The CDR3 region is CASSLETWQTNEKLFF. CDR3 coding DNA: TGTGCCAGCAGCTTAGAAACCTGGCAGACAAATGAAAAACTGTTTTTT. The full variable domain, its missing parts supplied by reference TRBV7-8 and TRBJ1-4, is GAGVSQSPRYKVAKRGQDVALRCDPISGHVSLFWYQQALGQGPEFLTYFQNEAQLDKSGLPSDRFFAERPEGSVSTLKIQRTQQEDSAVYLCASSLETWQTNEKLFFGSGTQLSVL.

The CDR3 here is CASSRLAGAHSGANVLTF. The CDR3 DNA reads TGTGCCAGCTCCCGACTAGCGGGAGCCCACTCTGGGGCCAACGTCCTGACTTTC. J is TRBJ2-6 and V is TRBV18; 12 nucleotides align to TRBD2. V dropped 6 bases and J dropped 0; count of bases not matched to a gene: 6. Germline V CDR1 and CDR2: KGHSH, LQKENI. This CDR3 contains 18 residues.

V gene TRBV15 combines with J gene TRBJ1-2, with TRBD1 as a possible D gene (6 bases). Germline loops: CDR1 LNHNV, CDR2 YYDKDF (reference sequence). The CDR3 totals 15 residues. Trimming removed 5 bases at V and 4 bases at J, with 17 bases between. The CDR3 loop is CATSPRGEGVYGYTF. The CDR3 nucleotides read TGTGCCACCAGCCCCCGGGGGGAGGGGGTCTATGGCTACACCTTC.

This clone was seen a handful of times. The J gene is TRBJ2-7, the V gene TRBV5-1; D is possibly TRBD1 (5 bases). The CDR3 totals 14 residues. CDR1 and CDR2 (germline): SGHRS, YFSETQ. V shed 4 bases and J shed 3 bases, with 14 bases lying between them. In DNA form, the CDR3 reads TGCGCCAGCAGCCACGGTGCAGGGTACTACGAGCAGTACTTC. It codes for CASSHGAGYYEQYF. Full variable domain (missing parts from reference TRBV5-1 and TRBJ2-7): KAGVTQTPRYLIKTRGQQVTLSCSPISGHRSVSWYQQTPGQGLQFLFEYFSETQRNKGNFPGRFSGRQFSNSRSEMNVSTLELGDSALYLCASSHGAGYYEQYFGPGTRLTVT.

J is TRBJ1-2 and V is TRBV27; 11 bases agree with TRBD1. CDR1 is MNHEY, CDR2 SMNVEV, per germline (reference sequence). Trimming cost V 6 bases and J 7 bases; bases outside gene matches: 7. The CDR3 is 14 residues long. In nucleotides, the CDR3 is TGTGCCAGCAGACCGACCGGGACAGGGGGTGGCTACACCTTC. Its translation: CASRPTGTGGGYTF.

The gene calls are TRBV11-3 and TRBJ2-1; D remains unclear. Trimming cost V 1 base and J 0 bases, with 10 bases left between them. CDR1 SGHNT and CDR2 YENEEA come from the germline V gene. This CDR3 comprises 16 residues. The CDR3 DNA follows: TGTGCCAGCAGCTTAGGCGGTTCGAGCTCCTACAATGAGCAGTTCTTC. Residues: CASSLGGSSSYNEQFF.

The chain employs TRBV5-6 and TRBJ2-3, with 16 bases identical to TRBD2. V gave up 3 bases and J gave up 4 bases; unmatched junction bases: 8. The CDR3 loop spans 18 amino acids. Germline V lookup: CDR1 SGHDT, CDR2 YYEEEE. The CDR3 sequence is CASSSGGLAGGVSDTQYF. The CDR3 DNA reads TGTGCCAGCAGCTCCGGGGGACTAGCGGGAGGGGTCTCAGATACGCAGTATTTT.

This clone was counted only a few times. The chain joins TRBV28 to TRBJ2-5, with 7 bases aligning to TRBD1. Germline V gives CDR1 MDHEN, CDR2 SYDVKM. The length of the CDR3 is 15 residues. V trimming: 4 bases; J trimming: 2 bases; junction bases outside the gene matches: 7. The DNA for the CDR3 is TGTGCCAGCAGTTCGAGACAGGGCGAACAAGAGACCCAGTACTTC. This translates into CASSSRQGEQETQYF. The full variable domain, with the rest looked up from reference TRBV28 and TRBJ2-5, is DVKVTQSSRYLVKRTGEKVFLECVQDMDHENMFWYRQDPGLGLRLIYFSYDVKMKEKGDIPEGYSVSREKKERFSLILESASTNQTSMYLCASSSRQGEQETQYFGPGTRLLVL.

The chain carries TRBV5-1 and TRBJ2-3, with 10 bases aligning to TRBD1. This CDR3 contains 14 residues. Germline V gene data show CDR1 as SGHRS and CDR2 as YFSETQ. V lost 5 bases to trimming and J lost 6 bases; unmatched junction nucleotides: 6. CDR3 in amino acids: CASRPGQGTDTQYF. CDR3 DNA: TGCGCCAGCAGGCCGGGACAGGGGACCGATACGCAGTATTTT. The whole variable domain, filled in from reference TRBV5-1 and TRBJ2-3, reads KAGVTQTPRYLIKTRGQQVTLSCSPISGHRSVSWYQQTPGQGLQFLFEYFSETQRNKGNFPGRFSGRQFSNSRSEMNVSTLELGDSALYLCASRPGQGTDTQYFGPGTRLTVL.

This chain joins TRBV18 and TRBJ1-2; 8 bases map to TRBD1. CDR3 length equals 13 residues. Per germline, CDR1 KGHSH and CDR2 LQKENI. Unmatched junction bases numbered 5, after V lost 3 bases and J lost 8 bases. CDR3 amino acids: CASSPDRGEGYTF. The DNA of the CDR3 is TGTGCCAGCTCACCCGACAGGGGTGAGGGCTACACCTTC.

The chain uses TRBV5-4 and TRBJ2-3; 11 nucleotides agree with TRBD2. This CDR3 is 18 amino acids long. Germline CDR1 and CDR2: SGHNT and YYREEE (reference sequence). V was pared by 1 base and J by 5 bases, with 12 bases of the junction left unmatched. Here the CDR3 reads CASSLTITSGRIRDTQYF. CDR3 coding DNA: TGTGCCAGCAGCTTGACGATTACTAGCGGGAGAATCCGAGATACGCAGTATTTT.